This T cell receptor (beta chain) derives from a study of blood T cell repertoires in COVID-19. As for the study in general: Sites across the United States, Italy and Spain contributed samples from acute and convalescent COVID-19.

The ends were cut back, 3 bases at V and 0 bases at J, with 3 bases in the middle. The CDR3 loop spans 12 amino acids. Germline CDR1 reads SGHNT; CDR2 reads YYREEE (reference sequence). TCRdb's table, derived via immunoSEQ multiplex PCR, lists solely in-frame clones and lacks some. Of some 300,000 clones in the sample, about 91% were seen once. The genes are TRBV5-4 and TRBJ1-1; D remains ambiguous. This TCR was sampled from a woman under 40 who had recovered from COVID-19. Specimen: peripheral blood. DNA of the CDR3: TGTGCCAGCAGCTACATGAACACTGAAGCTTTCTTT. Protein sequence: CASSYMNTEAFF.